This T cell receptor beta chain was retrieved from a study of technical replicates of blood from a handful of donors. The ends were cut back, 4 bases at V and 1 base at J, with 13 bases in the middle. The CDR3 has 15 amino acids. Germline-derived CDR1 and CDR2 are SGHDN and FVKESK. Assay: immunoSEQ multiplex PCR; the TCRdb copy retains only in-frame clones and omits some. The sample includes about 70,000 clones, roughly 96% of them seen just once. The rearrangement joins TRBV14 to TRBJ1-1; no definite D call. What was sequenced was T cells isolated from PBMCs. This clonotype was obtained from a human donor in good health. The CDR3 protein is CASSLAAMTNTEAFF. CDR3 coding DNA: TGTGCCAGCAGCCTAGCAGCCATGACGAACACTGAAGCTTTCTTT.